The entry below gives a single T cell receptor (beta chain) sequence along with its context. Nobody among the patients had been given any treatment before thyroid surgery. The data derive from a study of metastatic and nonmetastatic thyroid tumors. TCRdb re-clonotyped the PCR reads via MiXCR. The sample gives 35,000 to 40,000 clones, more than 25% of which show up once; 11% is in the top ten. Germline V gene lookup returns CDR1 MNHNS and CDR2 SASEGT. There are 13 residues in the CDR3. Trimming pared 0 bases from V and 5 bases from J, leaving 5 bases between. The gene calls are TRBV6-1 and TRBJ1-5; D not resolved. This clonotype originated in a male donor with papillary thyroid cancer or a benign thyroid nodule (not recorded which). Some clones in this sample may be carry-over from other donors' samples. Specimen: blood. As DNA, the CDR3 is TGTGCCAGCAGTGAAGCCCGTGATCAGCCCCAGCATTTT. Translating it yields CASSEARDQPQHF.